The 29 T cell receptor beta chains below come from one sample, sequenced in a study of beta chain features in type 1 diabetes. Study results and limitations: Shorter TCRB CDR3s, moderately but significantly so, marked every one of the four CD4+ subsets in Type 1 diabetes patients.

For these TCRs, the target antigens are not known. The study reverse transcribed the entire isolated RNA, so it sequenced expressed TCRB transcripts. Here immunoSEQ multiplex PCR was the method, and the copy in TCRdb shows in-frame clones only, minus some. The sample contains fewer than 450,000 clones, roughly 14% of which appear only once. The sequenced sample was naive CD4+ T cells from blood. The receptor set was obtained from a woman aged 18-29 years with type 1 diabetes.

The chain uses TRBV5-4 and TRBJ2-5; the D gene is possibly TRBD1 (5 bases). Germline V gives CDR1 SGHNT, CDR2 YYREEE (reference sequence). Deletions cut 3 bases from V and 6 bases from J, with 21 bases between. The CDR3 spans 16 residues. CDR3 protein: CASSSSIGVEAKTQYF. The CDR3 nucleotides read TGTGCCAGCAGCTCGTCTATAGGGGTTGAGGCAAAGACCCAGTACTTC.

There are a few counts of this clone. The CDR3 DNA follows: TGTGCCTGGAGTCGGTGGGCGGGAGGACCTAGCACAGATACGCAGTATTTT. Its protein is CAWSRWAGGPSTDTQYF. This rearrangement joins TRBV30 to TRBJ2-3; 8 positions match TRBD2. The germline V gene encodes CDR1 GTSNPN and CDR2 SVGIG (reference sequence). CDR3 length: 17 amino acids. The junction had 10 bases not matched to a gene; V was cut back by 2 bases and J by 0 bases. Using reference TRBV30 and TRBJ2-3 for the parts outside the CDR3, the full variable domain is SQTIHQWPATLVQPVGSPLSLECTVEGTSNPNLYWYRQAAGRGLQLLFYSVGIGQISSEVPQNLSASRPQDRQFILSSKKLLLSDSGFYLCAWSRWAGGPSTDTQYFGPGTRLTVL.

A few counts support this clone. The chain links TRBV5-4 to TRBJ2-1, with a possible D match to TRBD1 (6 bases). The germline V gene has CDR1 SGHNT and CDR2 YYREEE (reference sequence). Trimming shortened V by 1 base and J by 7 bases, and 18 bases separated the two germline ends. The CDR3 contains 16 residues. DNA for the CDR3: TGTGCCAGCAGCTTGCAAGTCGGGATAGGGACAAATGAGCAGTTCTTC. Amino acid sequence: CASSLQVGIGTNEQFF. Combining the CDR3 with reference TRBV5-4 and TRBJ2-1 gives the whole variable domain ETGVTQSPTHLIKTRGQQVTLRCSSQSGHNTVSWYQQALGQGPQFIFQYYREEENGRGNFPPRFSGLQFPNYSSELNVNALELDDSALYLCASSLQVGIGTNEQFFGPGTRLTVL.

This CDR3 is CAWSHRMGRQPQHF. CDR3 bases: TGTGCCTGGAGTCACAGGATGGGTCGGCAGCCCCAGCATTTT. This chain connects TRBV30 to TRBJ1-5; a possible D gene is TRBD1 (5 bases). Trimming removed 2 bases from V and 7 bases from J, with 15 bases in between. The germline gives CDR1 GTSNPN, CDR2 SVGIG (reference sequence). The CDR3 runs 14 residues.

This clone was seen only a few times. The CDR3 protein is CASSRSDRIPSQSQPQHF. As DNA, the CDR3 is TGTGCCAGCAGCCGTTCGGACAGGATTCCCTCACAATCTCAGCCCCAGCATTTT. This chain connects TRBV7-9 to TRBJ1-5, with 7 nucleotides matching TRBD1. Germline CDR1 SEHNR, CDR2 FQNEAQ (reference sequence). CDR3 length: 18 residues. V shed 5 bases, J shed 6 bases, and the junction held 19 bases outside the gene matches.

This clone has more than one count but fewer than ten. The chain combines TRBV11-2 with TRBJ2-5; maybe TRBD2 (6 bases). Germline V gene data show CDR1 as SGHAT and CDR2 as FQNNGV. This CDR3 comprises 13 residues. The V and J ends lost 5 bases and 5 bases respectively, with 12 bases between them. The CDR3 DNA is TGTGCCAGCAGCCCCGTGGCGGGGGAGACCCAGTACTTC. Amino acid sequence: CASSPVAGETQYF. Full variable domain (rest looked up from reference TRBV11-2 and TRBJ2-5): EAGVAQSPRYKIIEKRQSVAFWCNPISGHATLYWYQQILGQGPKLLIQFQNNGVVDDSQLPKDRFSAERLKGVDSTLKIQPAKLEDSAVYLCASSPVAGETQYFGPGTRLLVL.

The CDR3 protein is CASSPNRETSHNEQFF. CDR3 nucleotide sequence: TGTGCCAGCTCTCCAAACCGGGAAACAAGCCACAATGAGCAGTTCTTC. The V call is TRBV18, the J call TRBJ2-1, with D perhaps matching TRBD2 (5 bases). Germline values: CDR1 KGHSH, CDR2 LQKENI. Trimming left V 6 bases short and J 5 bases short, with 20 bases between. This CDR3 is 16 amino acids long.

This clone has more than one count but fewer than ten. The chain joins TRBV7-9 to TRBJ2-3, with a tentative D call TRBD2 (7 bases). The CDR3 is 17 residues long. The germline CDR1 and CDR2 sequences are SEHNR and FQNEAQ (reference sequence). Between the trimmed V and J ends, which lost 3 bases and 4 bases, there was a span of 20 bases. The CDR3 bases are TGTGCCAGCAGCTTCCCCAAAAAGGGGGGGCCGGCAGATACGCAGTATTTT. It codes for CASSFPKKGGPADTQYF.

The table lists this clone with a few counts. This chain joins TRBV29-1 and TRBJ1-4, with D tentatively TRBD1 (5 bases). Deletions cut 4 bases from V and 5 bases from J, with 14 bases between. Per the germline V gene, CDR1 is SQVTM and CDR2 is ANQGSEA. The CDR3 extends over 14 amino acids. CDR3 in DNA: TGCAGCGTTGCCCTCAGGGTTAACAATGAAAAACTGTTTTTT. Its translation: CSVALRVNNEKLFF.

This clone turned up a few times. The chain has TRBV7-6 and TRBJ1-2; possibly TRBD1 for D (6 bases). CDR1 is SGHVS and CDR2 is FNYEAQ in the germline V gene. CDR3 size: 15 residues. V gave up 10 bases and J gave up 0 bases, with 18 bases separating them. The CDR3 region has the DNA TGTGCCACTCCTCTTACCGGGGGGCCTAACTATGGCTACACCTTC. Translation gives CATPLTGGPNYGYTF.

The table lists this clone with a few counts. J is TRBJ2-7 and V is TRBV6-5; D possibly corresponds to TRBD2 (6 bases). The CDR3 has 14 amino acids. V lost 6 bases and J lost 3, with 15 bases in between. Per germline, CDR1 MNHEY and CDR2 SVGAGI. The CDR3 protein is CASRLGGSGYEQYV. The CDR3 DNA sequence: TGTGCCAGCAGATTGGGGGGTTCGGGCTACGAGCAGTACGTC.

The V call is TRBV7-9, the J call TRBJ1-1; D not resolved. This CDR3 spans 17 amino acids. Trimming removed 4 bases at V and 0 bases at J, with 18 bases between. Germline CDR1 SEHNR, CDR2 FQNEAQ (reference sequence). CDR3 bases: TGTGCCAGCAGCTCCCTCCTCGGGGAGACCGTGAACACTGAAGCTTTCTTT. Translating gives CASSSLLGETVNTEAFF.

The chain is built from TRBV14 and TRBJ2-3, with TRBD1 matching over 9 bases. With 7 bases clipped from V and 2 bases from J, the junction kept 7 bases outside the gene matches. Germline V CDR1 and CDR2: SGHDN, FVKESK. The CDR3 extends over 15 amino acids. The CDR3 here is CASNKQGATTDTQYF. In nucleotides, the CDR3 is TGTGCCAGCAACAAACAGGGGGCAACCACAGATACGCAGTATTTT.

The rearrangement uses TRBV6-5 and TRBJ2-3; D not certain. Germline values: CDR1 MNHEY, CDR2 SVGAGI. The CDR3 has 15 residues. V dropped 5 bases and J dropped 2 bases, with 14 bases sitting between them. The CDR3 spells CASSPRSAFTDTQYF. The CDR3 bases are TGTGCCAGCAGTCCCCGTAGTGCCTTCACAGATACGCAGTATTTT.

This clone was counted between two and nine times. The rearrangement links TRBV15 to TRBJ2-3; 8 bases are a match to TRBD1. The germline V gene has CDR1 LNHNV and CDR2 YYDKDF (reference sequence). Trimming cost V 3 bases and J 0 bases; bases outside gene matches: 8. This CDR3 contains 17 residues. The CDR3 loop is CATSRRKDRVSTDTQYF. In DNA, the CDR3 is TGTGCCACCAGCAGGCGGAAGGACAGGGTGAGCACAGATACGCAGTATTTT.

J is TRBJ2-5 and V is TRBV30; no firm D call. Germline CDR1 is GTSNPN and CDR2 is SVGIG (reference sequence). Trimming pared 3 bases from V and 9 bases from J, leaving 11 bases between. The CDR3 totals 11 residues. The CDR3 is CAWSEPVAQYF. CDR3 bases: TGTGCCTGGAGCGAGCCTGTGGCCCAGTACTTC.

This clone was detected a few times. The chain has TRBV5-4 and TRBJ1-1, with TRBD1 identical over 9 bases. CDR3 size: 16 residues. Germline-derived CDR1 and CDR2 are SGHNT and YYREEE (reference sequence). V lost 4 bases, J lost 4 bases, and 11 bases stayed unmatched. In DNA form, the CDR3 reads TGTGCCAGCAGCCCTACAGGGGGCGCAGCGGGCACTGAAGCTTTCTTT. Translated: CASSPTGGAAGTEAFF. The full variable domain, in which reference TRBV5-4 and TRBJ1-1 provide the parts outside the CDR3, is ETGVTQSPTHLIKTRGQQVTLRCSSQSGHNTVSWYQQALGQGPQFIFQYYREEENGRGNFPPRFSGLQFPNYSSELNVNALELDDSALYLCASSPTGGAAGTEAFFGQGTRLTVV.

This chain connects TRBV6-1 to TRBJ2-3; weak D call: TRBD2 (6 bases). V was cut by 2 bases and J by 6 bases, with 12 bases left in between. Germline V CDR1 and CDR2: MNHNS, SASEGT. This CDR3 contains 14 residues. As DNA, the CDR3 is TGTGCCAGCAGTGAAAGGGCCGCGGGGGATACGCAGTATTTT. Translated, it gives CASSERAAGDTQYF.

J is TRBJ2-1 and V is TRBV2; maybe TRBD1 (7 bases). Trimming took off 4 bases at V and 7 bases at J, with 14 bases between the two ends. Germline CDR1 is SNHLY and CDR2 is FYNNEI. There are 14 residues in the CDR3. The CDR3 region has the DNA TGTGCCAGCAGTGGGTTACAGGGGAGGAATGAGCAGTTCTTC. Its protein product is CASSGLQGRNEQFF.

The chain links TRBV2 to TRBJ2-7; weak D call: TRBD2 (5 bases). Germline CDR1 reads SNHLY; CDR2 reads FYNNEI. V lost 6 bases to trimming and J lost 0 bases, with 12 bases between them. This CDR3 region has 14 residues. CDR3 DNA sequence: TGTGCCAGCAGGGAGGTGTCAAGCTCCTACGAGCAGTACGTC. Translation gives CASREVSSSYEQYV.

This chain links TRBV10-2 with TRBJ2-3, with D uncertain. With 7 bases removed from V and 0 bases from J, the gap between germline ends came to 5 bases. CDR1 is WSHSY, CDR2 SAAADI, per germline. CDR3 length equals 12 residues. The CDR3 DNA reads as TGCGCCAGCACAGGAAGCACAGATACGCAGTATTTT. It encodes CASTGSTDTQYF.

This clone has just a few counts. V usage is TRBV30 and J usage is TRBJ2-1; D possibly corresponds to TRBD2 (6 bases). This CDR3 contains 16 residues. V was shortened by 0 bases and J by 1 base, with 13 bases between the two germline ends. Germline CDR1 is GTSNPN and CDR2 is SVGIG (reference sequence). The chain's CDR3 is CAWSVRPSASYNEQFF. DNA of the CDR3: TGTGCCTGGAGTGTAAGGCCTAGCGCTTCCTACAATGAGCAGTTCTTC.

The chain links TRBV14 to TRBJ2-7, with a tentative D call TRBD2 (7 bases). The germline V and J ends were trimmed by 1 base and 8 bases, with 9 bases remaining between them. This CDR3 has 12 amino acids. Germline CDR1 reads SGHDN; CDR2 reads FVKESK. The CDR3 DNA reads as TGTGCCAGCAGCCAAGGGGGGGGCAAGCAGTACTTC. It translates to CASSQGGGKQYF.

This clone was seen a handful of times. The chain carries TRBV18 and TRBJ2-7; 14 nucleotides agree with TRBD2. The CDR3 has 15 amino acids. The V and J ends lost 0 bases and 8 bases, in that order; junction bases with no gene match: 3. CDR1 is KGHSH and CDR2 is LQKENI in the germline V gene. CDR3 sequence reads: CASSPPGLAGAKQYF. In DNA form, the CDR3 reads TGTGCCAGCTCACCACCGGGACTAGCGGGAGCTAAGCAGTACTTC. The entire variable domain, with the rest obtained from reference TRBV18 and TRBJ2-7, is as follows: NAGVMQNPRHLVRRRGQEARLRCSPMKGHSHVYWYRQLPEEGLKFMVYLQKENIIDESGMPKERFSAEFPKEGPSILRIQQVVRGDSAAYFCASSPPGLAGAKQYFGPGTRLTVT.

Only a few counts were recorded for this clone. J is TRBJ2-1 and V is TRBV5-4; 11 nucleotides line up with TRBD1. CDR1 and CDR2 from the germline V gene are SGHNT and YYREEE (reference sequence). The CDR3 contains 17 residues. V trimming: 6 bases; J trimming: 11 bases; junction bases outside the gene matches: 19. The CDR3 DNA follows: TGTGCCAGCACCGAATGGGGTAGAGGGACAGGGGGATTGAAGCAGTTCTTC. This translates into CASTEWGRGTGGLKQFF.

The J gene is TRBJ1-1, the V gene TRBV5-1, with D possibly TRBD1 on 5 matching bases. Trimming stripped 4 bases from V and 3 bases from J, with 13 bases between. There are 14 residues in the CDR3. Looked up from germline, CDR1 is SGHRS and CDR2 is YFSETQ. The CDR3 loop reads CASSEQGGHTEAFF. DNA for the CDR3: TGCGCCAGCAGCGAGCAGGGAGGGCACACTGAAGCTTTCTTT.

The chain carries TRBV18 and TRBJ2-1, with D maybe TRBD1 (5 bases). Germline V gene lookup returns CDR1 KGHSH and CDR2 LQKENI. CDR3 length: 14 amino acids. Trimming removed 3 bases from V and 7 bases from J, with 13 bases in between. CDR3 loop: CASSPPIAGNEQFF. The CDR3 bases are TGTGCCAGCTCACCCCCGATAGCAGGGAATGAGCAGTTCTTC.

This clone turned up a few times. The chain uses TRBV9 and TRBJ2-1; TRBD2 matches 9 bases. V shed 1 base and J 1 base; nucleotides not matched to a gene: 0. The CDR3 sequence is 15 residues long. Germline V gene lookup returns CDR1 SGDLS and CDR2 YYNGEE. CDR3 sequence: CASSVSGRSYNEQFF. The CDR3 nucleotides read TGTGCCAGCAGCGTAAGCGGGAGGTCCTACAATGAGCAGTTCTTC. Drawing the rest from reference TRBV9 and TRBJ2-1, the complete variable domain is DSGVTQTPKHLITATGQRVTLRCSPRSGDLSVYWYQQSLDQGLQFLIQYYNGEERAKGNILERFSAQQFPDLHSELNLSSLELGDSALYFCASSVSGRSYNEQFFGPGTRLTVL.

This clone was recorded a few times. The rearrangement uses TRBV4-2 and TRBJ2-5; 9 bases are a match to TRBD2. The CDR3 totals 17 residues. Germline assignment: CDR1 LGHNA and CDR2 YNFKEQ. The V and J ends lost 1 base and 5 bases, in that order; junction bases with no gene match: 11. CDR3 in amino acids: CASSQGPAGGPGETQYF. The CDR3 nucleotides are TGTGCCAGCAGCCAAGGTCCGGCGGGAGGGCCGGGTGAGACCCAGTACTTC.